The T cell receptor (beta chain) under discussion was sequenced for a study of CD8+CD57+ T cells in acquired aplastic anemia. Study results and caveats: Patients shared twenty-nine CD8+ CDR3 sequences with controls.

Patients included in sequencing had previously demonstrated CD8+CD57+ cell expansion by flow cytometry. This clonotype was counted a single time. What it binds is not known. CDR3 and TCR beta VDJ profiling relied on genomic DNA as the template. TCRdb recomputed calls from the reads with MiXCR, one row per CDR3 protein. The sample lists hundreds of thousands of distinct CDR3 sequences, roughly 45% occurring once. This sequence was found in a human donor with aplastic anemia. The sequencing sample was made of sorted CD4+, CD8+, or CD8+CD57+ T cells (not recorded which) from PBMCs.

The CDR3 DNA reads as TGCAGTGCTCTCCGGGACAGGGAAGACCAAGAGACCCAGCATTTT. Translation gives CSALRDREDQETQHF. The chain employs TRBV20-1 and TRBJ1-5; TRBD1 matches 9 bases. Germline V gene sequence: CDR1 DFQATT, CDR2 SNEGSKA (reference sequence). The CDR3 has 15 amino acids. The junction had 16 bases not matched to a gene; V was cut back by 5 bases and J by 11 bases.